Sequencing of this TCR beta chain was carried out in a study of T-cell reconstitution after alpha-beta-depleted transplantation in children. Germline V gives CDR1 SSHAT, CDR2 FNYEAQ (reference sequence). CDR3 size: 13 residues. Trimming removed 8 bases at V and 9 bases at J, with 17 bases between. Researchers prepared the TCRbeta library using unique molecular identifiers, the study reports. TCRdb reprocessed the PCR reads with MiXCR, giving one entry per CDR3 protein. In the table there are approximately 350,000 distinct CDR3 sequences, approximately 12% of which are singletons. The chain employs TRBV7-7 and TRBJ2-1; perhaps TRBD2 as D (6 bases). The sequencing here drew on PBMCs, taken from the stem cell graft. The sequence came from a human donor who donated a stem cell graft to a child with Fanconi anemia. Here the CDR3 reads CASSPGGYGEQFF. Here the CDR3 DNA reads TGTGCCAGCTCTCCTGGGGGGTACGGTGAGCAGTTCTTC.